The 19 T cell receptor beta chains listed next were all sequenced from one sample in a study of Ad26.COV2.S vaccination and SARS-CoV-2 variants (dated by TCRdb to about 2021). The treatment or condition label of this sample denotes: roughly 20 received Ad26.COV2.S at low or high dose, single or two shots; about five received placebo; per-sample allocation not given. For vaccine and placebo recipients, the sequenced repertoires came from samples collected on day 63 after the first injection. Receptor amplification or capture employed the immunoSEQ multiplex PCR assay. TCRdb limited this immuneACCESS table to in-frame rearrangements with V and J called. A share of clones is missing; checked studies link under half to unresolved V genes, and the rest is unexplained. In all, the sample holds 200,000 to 250,000 clones, and over 75% of those were seen once. Jointly, the top ten make up roughly a tenth of the sample.

The sample was peripheral blood, taken in a trial of Ad26.COV2.S vaccine versus placebo. The receptors were gathered from a person aged 18-65 years who received the Ad26.COV2.S COVID-19 vaccine or a placebo.

The V call is TRBV7-2, the J call TRBJ2-7, with 10 bases identical to TRBD1. The V gene's germline CDR1 is SGHTA and CDR2 FQGNSA. V was clipped by 0 bases and J by 3 bases; unmatched bases: 5. The CDR3 has 16 residues. This CDR3 reads CASSLAGTGAIYEQYF. CDR3 in DNA: TGTGCCAGCAGCTTAGCCGGGACAGGGGCTATCTACGAGCAGTACTTC.

This clone was counted a few times. The chain employs TRBV28 and TRBJ1-5; 8 bases are shared with TRBD1. CDR3 length: 14 amino acids. The V gene end was trimmed by 4 bases and the J gene end by 6 bases; junction bases not matched to a gene: 5. The germline V gene encodes CDR1 MDHEN and CDR2 SYDVKM. CDR3 protein: CASSSRGQGQPQHF. CDR3 nucleotide sequence: TGTGCCAGCAGTTCCAGGGGGCAGGGTCAGCCCCAGCATTTT.

This chain joins TRBV30 and TRBJ2-7, with D perhaps matching TRBD2 (6 bases). The V end was cut by 1 base, the J end by 0 bases, with 16 bases between. Germline loops: CDR1 GTSNPN, CDR2 SVGIG (reference sequence). The CDR3 runs to 16 residues. The CDR3 nucleotides read TGTGCCTGGAGTGAAAAACCCGGGACTGGCTCCTACGAGCAGTACTTC. It specifies CAWSEKPGTGSYEQYF. The variable domain in full, with the rest retrieved from reference TRBV30 and TRBJ2-7, is SQTIHQWPATLVQPVGSPLSLECTVEGTSNPNLYWYRQAAGRGLQLLFYSVGIGQISSEVPQNLSASRPQDRQFILSSKKLLLSDSGFYLCAWSEKPGTGSYEQYFGPGTRLTVT.

This chain joins TRBV4-3 and TRBJ2-7; the D gene is possibly TRBD1 (6 bases). The germline V and J ends were trimmed by 3 bases and 7 bases, with 16 bases remaining between them. Per germline, CDR1 LGHNA and CDR2 YSLEER. This CDR3 contains 14 residues. The chain's CDR3 is CASSQNRATREQYF. The DNA of the CDR3 is TGCGCCAGCAGCCAGAACAGGGCCACGAGAGAGCAGTACTTC.

The chain combines TRBV5-8 with TRBJ1-1; TRBD1 might be the D (5 bases). Germline V gives CDR1 SGHTS, CDR2 YDEGEE. Trimming pared 1 base from V and 3 bases from J, leaving 10 bases between. CDR3 length: 14 amino acids. Written as DNA, the CDR3 is TGTGCCAGCAGCTTGCTGGGGGGGTACACTGAAGCTTTCTTT. Translation gives CASSLLGGYTEAFF.

The chain carries TRBV5-1 and TRBJ2-1; D unresolved. Trimming took off 3 bases at V and 0 bases at J, with 10 bases between the two ends. Germline CDR1 SGHRS, CDR2 YFSETQ. CDR3 length: 15 amino acids. In DNA, the CDR3 is TGCGCCAGCAGCTCCTCGGAGAGCTCCTACAATGAGCAGTTCTTC. Its translation: CASSSSESSYNEQFF.

V gene TRBV5-6 combines with J gene TRBJ2-7; 7 positions match TRBD2. Germline lookup yields CDR1 SGHDT and CDR2 YYEEEE. Trimming removed 6 bases from V and 2 bases from J; junction bases left unmatched: 11. The CDR3 extends over 15 amino acids. In DNA, the CDR3 is TGTGCCAGCACCCCCTCTGGGGGGGAAGCCTACGAGCAGTACTTC. Translating it yields CASTPSGGEAYEQYF.

CDR3 amino acids: CASTDSEPNYGYTF. The CDR3 nucleotides are TGTGCCAGCACCGACAGTGAACCTAACTATGGCTACACCTTC. The V call is TRBV6-1, the J call TRBJ1-2; D is possibly TRBD1 (5 bases). This CDR3 is 14 amino acids long. V was cut by 7 bases and J by 0 bases, with 12 bases left in between. Germline CDR1 reads MNHNS; CDR2 reads SASEGT.

The rearrangement joins TRBV6-6 to TRBJ1-2; 10 nucleotides line up with TRBD1. The germline gives CDR1 MNHNY, CDR2 SVGAGI (reference sequence). J was trimmed by 2 bases and V by 4 bases; bases with no gene match: 7. The CDR3 has 16 amino acids. The CDR3: CASSSQDRGPNYGYTF. CDR3 DNA sequence: TGTGCCAGCAGTTCCCAAGACAGGGGGCCAAACTATGGCTACACCTTC.

The rearrangement joins TRBV27 to TRBJ1-6; weak D call: TRBD1 (5 bases). Germline CDR1 MNHEY, CDR2 SMNVEV (reference sequence). This CDR3 is 13 amino acids long. Trimming cost V 2 bases and J 10 bases, with 9 bases left between them. The CDR3 sequence is CASSLDRASPLHF. In DNA form, the CDR3 reads TGTGCCAGCAGTTTAGACAGAGCCTCACCCCTCCACTTT.

The J gene is TRBJ1-1, the V gene TRBV5-6; unclear D gene. Trimming left V 4 bases short and J 7 bases short, with 11 bases between. CDR1 is SGHDT and CDR2 is YYEEEE in the germline V gene. This CDR3 spans 12 amino acids. The CDR3 DNA is TGTGCCAGCAGCCTCTCTACGCTTGAAGCTTTCTTT. Its translation: CASSLSTLEAFF.

This clone was detected only once. The chain carries TRBV4-1 and TRBJ2-1, with 11 nucleotides matching TRBD2. The CDR3 spans 18 residues. The V gene end was trimmed by 3 bases and the J gene end by 0 bases; junction bases not matched to a gene: 7. Germline values: CDR1 MGHRA, CDR2 YSYEKL. In DNA form, the CDR3 reads TGCGCCAGCAGCCAGGGACTAGCGGCGGCTGGCTCCTACAATGAGCAGTTCTTC. It yields the protein CASSQGLAAAGSYNEQFF.

V usage is TRBV19 and J usage is TRBJ2-1, with TRBD2 matching 15 bases. The germline CDR1 and CDR2 sequences are LNHDA and SQIVND (reference sequence). V shed 4 bases and J 4 bases; nucleotides not matched to a gene: 5. The CDR3 extends over 17 amino acids. This CDR3 is CASSRTGTSGGYNEQFF. The CDR3 DNA reads TGTGCCAGTAGTAGAACCGGGACTAGCGGGGGGTACAATGAGCAGTTCTTC.

The DNA of the CDR3 is TGTGCCAGCCCCGGGGTTGTACGAGATGAAAAACTGTTTTTT. It codes for CASPGVVRDEKLFF. V and J are TRBV11-2 and TRBJ1-4; no clear D. Germline CDR1 SGHAT, CDR2 FQNNGV. The CDR3 totals 14 residues. Trimming removed 8 bases at V and 6 bases at J, with 16 bases between.

This chain links TRBV9 with TRBJ2-3; no definite D call. CDR3 length: 16 amino acids. Germline V gene data show CDR1 as SGDLS and CDR2 as YYNGEE. V was clipped by 0 bases and J by 3 bases, with 14 bases between them. CDR3 bases: TGTGCCAGCAGCGTAGGTCCGGTTGGGCCAACAGATACGCAGTATTTT. Residues: CASSVGPVGPTDTQYF.

The rearrangement links TRBV6-5 to TRBJ2-1; D may match TRBD1 or TRBD2 (7 bases each). Per germline, CDR1 MNHEY and CDR2 SVGAGI. The CDR3 is 14 residues long. Deletions cut 7 bases from V and 4 bases from J, with 14 bases between. CDR3 nucleotide sequence: TGTGCCAGCACCAGGGGGGGTTCTTACAATGAGCAGTTCTTC. Translated, it gives CASTRGGSYNEQFF.

The chain uses TRBV19 and TRBJ2-2, with a possible D match to TRBD1 (5 bases). This CDR3 region has 14 residues. The germline V gene encodes CDR1 LNHDA and CDR2 SQIVND (reference sequence). Between the trimmed V and J ends, which lost 8 bases and 7 bases, there was a span of 17 bases. The CDR3 loop is CASSVPGNNGELFF. In DNA form, the CDR3 reads TGTGCCAGTTCCGTACCAGGGAATAACGGGGAGCTGTTTTTT.

V and J are TRBV3-1 (or the pseudogene TRBV3-2) and TRBJ2-1, with 10 bases matching TRBD2. Per the germline V gene, CDR1 is LGHDT and CDR2 is YNNKEL (reference sequence). This CDR3 is built from 18 residues. J gave up 9 bases and V 0 bases, and 14 bases lay outside the gene matches. CDR3 coding DNA: TGTGCCAGCAGCCAAGATGTAACTAGCGGGATCTTTGGCGGTGAGCAGTTCTTC. The encoded protein is CASSQDVTSGIFGGEQFF.

The V call is TRBV27, the J call TRBJ1-4; the match to TRBD1 covers 10 bases. Germline V gene data show CDR1 as MNHEY and CDR2 as SMNVEV (reference sequence). This CDR3 is built from 16 residues. V trimming: 3 bases; J trimming: 6 bases; junction bases outside the gene matches: 7. The CDR3 nucleotides are TGTGCCAGCAGTTTTCTGCGGGACAGGGGAGATGAAAAACTGTTTTTT. Its translation is CASSFLRDRGDEKLFF.